This TCR beta chain derives from a study of Tregs in tolerant kidney transplant recipients. Study-level findings and limits: Donor-specific Treg expansion exceeded global Treg expansion in tolerant patients, suggesting antigen drive. For some patients, primers changed over time, blocking nucleotide-level comparison. Expanding Tregs on activated donor B cells appeared to best identify donor-specific TCRbeta clones.

A word on this clone: Its matching antigen is unknown.

V lost 0 bases and J lost 5, with 14 bases in between. This CDR3 comprises 15 residues. Looked up from germline, CDR1 is SGHAT and CDR2 is FQNNGV. Using immunoSEQ multiplex PCR, the repertoire was profiled, and TCRdb retains in-frame clones only, with some absent. The sample consists of tens of thousands of clones, about 89% of them appearing once. Unstimulated Tregs (CD4+CD25+CD127-) and CD4+CD25- non-Tregs were sorted from PBMCs. The sample consisted of CD4+ T cells from blood, taken before the transplant. The rearrangement joins TRBV11-2 to TRBJ2-7, with D possibly TRBD1 on 6 matching bases. The receptor was isolated from a human donor who received a combined kidney and bone marrow transplant. CDR3 in DNA: TGTGCCAGCAGCTTAGATGGCAGGGGTAGGGACGAGCAGTACTTC. Translating gives CASSLDGRGRDEQYF.